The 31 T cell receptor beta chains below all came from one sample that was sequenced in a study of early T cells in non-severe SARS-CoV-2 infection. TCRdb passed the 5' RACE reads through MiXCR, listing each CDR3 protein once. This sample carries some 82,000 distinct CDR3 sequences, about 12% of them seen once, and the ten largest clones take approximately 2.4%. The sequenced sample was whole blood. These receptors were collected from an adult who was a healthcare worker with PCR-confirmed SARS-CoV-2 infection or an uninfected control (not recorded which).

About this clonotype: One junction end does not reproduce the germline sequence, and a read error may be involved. The CDR3 loop is CASRGQEDF. CDR3 DNA sequence: TGTGCCAGCAGGGGACAGGAAGACTTT. V and J are TRBV2 and TRBJ1-1; 8 bases are shared with TRBD1. Germline CDR1 and CDR2: SNHLY and FYNNEI. There are 9 residues in the CDR3.

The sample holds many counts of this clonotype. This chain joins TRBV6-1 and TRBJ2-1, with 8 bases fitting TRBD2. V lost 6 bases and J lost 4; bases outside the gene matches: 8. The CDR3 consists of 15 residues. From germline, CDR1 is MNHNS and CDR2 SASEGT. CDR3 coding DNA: TGTGCCAGCAGGTCTGAGCGGGGGAAATACAATGAGCAGTTCTTC. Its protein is CASRSERGKYNEQFF.

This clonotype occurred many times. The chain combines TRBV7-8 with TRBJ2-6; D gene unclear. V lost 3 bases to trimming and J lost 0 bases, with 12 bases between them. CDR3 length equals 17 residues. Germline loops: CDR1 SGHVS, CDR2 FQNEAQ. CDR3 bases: TGTGCCAGCAGCTTCGGCAGGCTCCTCTCTGGGGCCAACGTCCTGACTTTC. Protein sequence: CASSFGRLLSGANVLTF.

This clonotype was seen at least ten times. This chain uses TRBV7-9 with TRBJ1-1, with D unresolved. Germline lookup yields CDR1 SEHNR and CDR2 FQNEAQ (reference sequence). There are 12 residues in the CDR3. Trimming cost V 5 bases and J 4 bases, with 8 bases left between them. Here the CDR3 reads CASSKASTEAFF. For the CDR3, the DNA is TGTGCCAGCAGCAAAGCGAGCACTGAAGCTTTCTTT.

CDR3 DNA: TGTGCCAGCAGCCAAGACCCGGCAGGATCTGGAAACACCATATATTTT. Its protein is CASSQDPAGSGNTIYF. The chain couples TRBV3-1 to TRBJ1-3; D gene uncertain. The CDR3 runs 16 residues. V gave up 0 bases and J gave up 1 base, with 10 bases separating them. Germline V lookup: CDR1 LGHDT, CDR2 YNNKEL (reference sequence).

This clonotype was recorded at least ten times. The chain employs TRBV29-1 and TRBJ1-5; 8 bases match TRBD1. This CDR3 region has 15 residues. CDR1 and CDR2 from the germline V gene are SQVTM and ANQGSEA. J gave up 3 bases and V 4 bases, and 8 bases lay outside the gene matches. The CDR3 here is CSVASTGEPNQPQHF. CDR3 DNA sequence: TGCAGCGTTGCTTCGACAGGGGAACCCAATCAGCCCCAGCATTTT.

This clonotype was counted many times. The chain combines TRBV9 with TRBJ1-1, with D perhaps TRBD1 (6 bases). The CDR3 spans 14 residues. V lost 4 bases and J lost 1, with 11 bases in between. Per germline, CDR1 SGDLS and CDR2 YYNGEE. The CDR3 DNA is TGTGCCAGCAGCCTGGGACATCCGAACACTGAAGCTTTCTTT. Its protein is CASSLGHPNTEAFF.

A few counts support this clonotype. CDR3 loop: CSARPARADQPQHF. The CDR3 DNA sequence: TGCAGTGCTAGACCGGCCCGGGCTGATCAGCCCCAGCATTTT. The chain recombines TRBV20-1 with TRBJ1-5; D is uncertain. V dropped 2 bases and J dropped 5 bases, with 13 bases sitting between them. Germline assignment: CDR1 DFQATT and CDR2 SNEGSKA (reference sequence). The CDR3 contains 14 residues.

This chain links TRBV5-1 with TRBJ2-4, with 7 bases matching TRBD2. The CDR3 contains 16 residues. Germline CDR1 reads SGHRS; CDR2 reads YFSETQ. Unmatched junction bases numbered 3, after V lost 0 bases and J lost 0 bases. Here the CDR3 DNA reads TGCGCCAGCAGCTTGGAGGCGGGAGTAGCCAAAAACATTCAGTACTTC. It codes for CASSLEAGVAKNIQYF.

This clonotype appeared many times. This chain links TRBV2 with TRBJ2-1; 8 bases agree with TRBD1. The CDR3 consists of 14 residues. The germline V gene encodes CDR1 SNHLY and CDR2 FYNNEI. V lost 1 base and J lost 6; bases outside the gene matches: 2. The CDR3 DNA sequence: TGTGCCAGCAGTGAAGACAGGGGGATCAATGAGCAGTTCTTC. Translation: CASSEDRGINEQFF. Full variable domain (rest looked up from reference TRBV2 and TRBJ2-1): EPEVTQTPSHQVTQMGQEVILRCVPISNHLYFYWYRQILGQKVEFLVSFYNNEISEKSEIFDDQFSVERPDGSNFTLKIRSTKLEDSAMYFCASSEDRGINEQFFGPGTRLTVL.

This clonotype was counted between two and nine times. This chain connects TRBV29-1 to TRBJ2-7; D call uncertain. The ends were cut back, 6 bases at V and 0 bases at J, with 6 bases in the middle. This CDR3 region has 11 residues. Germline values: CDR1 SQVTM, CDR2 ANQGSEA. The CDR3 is CSVSSSYEQYF. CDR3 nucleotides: TGCAGCGTATCTTCCTCCTACGAGCAGTACTTC.

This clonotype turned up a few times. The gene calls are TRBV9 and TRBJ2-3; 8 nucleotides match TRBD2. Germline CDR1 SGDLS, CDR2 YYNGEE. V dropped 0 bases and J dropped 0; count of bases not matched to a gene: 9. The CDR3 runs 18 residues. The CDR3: CASSVEDGGATSTDTQYF. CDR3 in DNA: TGTGCCAGCAGCGTAGAGGACGGGGGGGCCACTAGCACAGATACGCAGTATTTT.

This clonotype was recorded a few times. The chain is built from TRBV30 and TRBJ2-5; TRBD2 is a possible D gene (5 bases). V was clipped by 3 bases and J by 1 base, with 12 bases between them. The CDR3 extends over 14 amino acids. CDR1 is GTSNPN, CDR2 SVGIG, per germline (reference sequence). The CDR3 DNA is TGTGCCTGGAGAGGGAACCGGGGCCAAGAGACCCAGTACTTC. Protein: CAWRGNRGQETQYF.

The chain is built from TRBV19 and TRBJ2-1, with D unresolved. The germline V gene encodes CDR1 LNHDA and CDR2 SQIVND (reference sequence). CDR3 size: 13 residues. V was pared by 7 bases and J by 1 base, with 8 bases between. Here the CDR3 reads CASNGYSYNEQFF. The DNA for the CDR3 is TGTGCCAGTAACGGGTATTCCTACAATGAGCAGTTCTTC. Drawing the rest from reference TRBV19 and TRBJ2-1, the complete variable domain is DGGITQSPKYLFRKEGQNVTLSCEQNLNHDAMYWYRQDPGQGLRLIYYSQIVNDFQKGDIAEGYSVSREKKESFPLTVTSAQKNPTAFYLCASNGYSYNEQFFGPGTRLTVL.

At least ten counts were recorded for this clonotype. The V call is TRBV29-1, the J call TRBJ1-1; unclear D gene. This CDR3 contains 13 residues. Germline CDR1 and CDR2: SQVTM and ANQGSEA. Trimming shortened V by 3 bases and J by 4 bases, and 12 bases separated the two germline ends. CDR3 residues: CSVDKGRGTEAFF. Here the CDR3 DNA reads TGCAGCGTTGATAAGGGCCGGGGCACTGAAGCTTTCTTT.

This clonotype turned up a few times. DNA for the CDR3: TGTGCCAGCAGTCCCGGGACTCGTAGTTCACCCCTCCACTTT. Residues: CASSPGTRSSPLHF. The chain joins TRBV6-4 to TRBJ1-6, with a weak D call TRBD1 (5 bases). The CDR3 is made up of 14 amino acids. Germline loops: CDR1 MRHNA, CDR2 SNTAGT. The V gene lost 5 bases and the J gene lost 9 bases, with 14 bases spanning the gap.

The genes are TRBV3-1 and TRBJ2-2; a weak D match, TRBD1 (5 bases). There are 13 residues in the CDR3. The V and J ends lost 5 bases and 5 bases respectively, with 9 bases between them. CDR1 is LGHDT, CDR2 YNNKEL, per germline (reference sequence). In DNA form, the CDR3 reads TGTGCCAGCAGCATGTACAGGACCGGGGAGCTGTTTTTT. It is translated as CASSMYRTGELFF.

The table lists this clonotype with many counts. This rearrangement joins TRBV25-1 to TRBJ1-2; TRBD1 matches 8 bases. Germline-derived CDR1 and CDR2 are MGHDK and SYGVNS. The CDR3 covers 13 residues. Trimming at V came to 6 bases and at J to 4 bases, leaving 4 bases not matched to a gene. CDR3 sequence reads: CASRLTGVYGYTF. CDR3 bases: TGTGCCAGCAGACTGACAGGGGTCTATGGCTACACCTTC.

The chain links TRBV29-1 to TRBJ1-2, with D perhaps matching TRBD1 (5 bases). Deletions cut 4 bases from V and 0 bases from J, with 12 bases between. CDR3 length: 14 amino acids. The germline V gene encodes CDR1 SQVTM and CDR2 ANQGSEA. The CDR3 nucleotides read TGCAGCGTTGCGCACGGGACGTCTAACTATGGCTACACCTTC. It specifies CSVAHGTSNYGYTF.

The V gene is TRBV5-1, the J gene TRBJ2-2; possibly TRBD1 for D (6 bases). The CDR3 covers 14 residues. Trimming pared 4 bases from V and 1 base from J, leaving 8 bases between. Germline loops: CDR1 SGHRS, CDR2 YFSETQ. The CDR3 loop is CASSRTVNTGELFF. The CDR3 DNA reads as TGCGCCAGCAGCAGGACAGTGAACACCGGGGAGCTGTTTTTT.

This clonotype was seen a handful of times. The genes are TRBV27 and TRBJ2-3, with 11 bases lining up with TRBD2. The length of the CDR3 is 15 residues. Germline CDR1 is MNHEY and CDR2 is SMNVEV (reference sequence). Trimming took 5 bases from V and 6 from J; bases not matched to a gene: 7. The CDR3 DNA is TGTGCCAGCAGTACCCTAGCGGGGGGCCGGGATACGCAGTATTTT. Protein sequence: CASSTLAGGRDTQYF.

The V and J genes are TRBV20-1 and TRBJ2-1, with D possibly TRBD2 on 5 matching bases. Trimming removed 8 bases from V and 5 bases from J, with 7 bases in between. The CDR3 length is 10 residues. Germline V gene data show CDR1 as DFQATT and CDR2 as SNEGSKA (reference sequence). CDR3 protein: CSRGNNEQFF. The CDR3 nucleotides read TGCAGTCGGGGAAACAATGAGCAGTTCTTC.

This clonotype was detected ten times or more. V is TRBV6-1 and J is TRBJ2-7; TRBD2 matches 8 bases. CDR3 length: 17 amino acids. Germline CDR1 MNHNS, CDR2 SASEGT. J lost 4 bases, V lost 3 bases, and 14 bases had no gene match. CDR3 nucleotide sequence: TGTGCCAGCAGTGAGCTTTTACCGGGACTAGTAGGGTACGAGCAGTACTTC. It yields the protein CASSELLPGLVGYEQYF.

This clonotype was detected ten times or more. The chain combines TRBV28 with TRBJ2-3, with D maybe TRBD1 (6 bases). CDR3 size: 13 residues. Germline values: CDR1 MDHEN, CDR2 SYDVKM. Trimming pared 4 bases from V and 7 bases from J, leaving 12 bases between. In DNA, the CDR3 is TGTGCCAGCAGTTCAGGGGTTTTAAATACGCAGTATTTT. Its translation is CASSSGVLNTQYF.

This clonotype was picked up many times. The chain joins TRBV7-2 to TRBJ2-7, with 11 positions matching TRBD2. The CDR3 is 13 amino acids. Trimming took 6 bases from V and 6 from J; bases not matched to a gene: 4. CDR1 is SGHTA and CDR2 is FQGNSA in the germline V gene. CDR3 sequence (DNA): TGTGCCAGCAGTTTTACTAGCGGGAGCGAGCAGTACTTC. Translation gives CASSFTSGSEQYF.

The CDR3 DNA reads as TGTGCCAGCAGCTTAGGACAGGGGGCCGTCTACGAGCAGTACTTC. The encoded protein is CASSLGQGAVYEQYF. This sequence joins TRBV7-8 and TRBJ2-7; 10 positions agree with TRBD1. The CDR3 sequence is 15 residues long. The ends lost 1 base at V and 3 bases at J; junction bases unmatched: 3. Germline CDR1 SGHVS, CDR2 FQNEAQ.

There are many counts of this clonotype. The CDR3 sequence is CASSLDSAGGYTF. CDR3 sequence (DNA): TGTGCCAGCAGCTTGGACAGTGCAGGTGGCTACACCTTC. The chain is built from TRBV5-4 and TRBJ1-2; no clear D. V was shortened by 0 bases and J by 7 bases, with 10 bases between the two germline ends. Germline-derived CDR1 and CDR2 are SGHNT and YYREEE (reference sequence). This CDR3 has 13 residues.

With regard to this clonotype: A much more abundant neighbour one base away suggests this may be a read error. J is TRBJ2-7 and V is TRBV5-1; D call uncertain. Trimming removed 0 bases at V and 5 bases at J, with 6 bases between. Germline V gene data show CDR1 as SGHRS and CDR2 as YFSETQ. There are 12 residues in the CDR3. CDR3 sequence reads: CASSLEGNEQYF. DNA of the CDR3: TGCGCCAGCAGCTTGGAAGGGAACGAGCAGTACTTC. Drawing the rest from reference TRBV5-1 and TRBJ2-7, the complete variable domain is KAGVTQTPRYLIKTRGQQVTLSCSPISGHRSVSWYQQTPGQGLQFLFEYFSETQRNKGNFPGRFSGRQFSNSRSEMNVSTLELGDSALYLCASSLEGNEQYFGPGTRLTVT.

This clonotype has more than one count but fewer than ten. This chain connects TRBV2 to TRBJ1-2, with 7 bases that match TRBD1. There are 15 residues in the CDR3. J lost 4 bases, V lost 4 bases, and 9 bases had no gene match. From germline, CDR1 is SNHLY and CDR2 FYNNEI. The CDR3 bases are TGTGCCAGCAGTGGAGGGTTGGACAGGTTCTATGGCTACACCTTC. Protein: CASSGGLDRFYGYTF.

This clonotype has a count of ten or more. CDR3 DNA sequence: TGTGCCATCAGTGAGTCACCCCACTGGAAGCAGTACTTC. Amino acids: CAISESPHWKQYF. This sequence joins TRBV10-3 and TRBJ2-7, with D unclear. Trimming left V 0 bases short and J 8 bases short, with 11 bases between. The CDR3 is made up of 13 amino acids. Germline V lookup: CDR1 ENHRY, CDR2 SYGVKD.

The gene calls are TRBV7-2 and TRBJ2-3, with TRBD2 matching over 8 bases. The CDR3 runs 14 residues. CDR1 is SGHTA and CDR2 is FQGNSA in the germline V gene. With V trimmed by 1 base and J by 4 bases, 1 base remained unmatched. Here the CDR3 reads CASSLERESDTQYF. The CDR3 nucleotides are TGTGCCAGCAGCTTAGAGCGGGAGTCAGATACGCAGTATTTT.